Listed here are 6 T cell receptor beta chains from one sample, sequenced in a study of T cell repertoires in cytomegalovirus infection. These TCRs' antigens remain unknown. One entry per CDR3 protein results from TCRdb running MiXCR on the reads. The sample contains 650,000 to 900,000 distinct CDR3 sequences, about 33% of which appear only once. Sample: cultured CD8+ T cells from PBMCs, taken from culture after CMV antigen stimulation. The receptors shown here come from a human donor in good health (CMV status not recorded). Some clones in this sample may be carry-over from other donors' samples.

The chain links TRBV27 to TRBJ1-5, with 7 bases aligning to TRBD1. CDR1 is MNHEY and CDR2 is SMNVEV in the germline V gene (reference sequence). V lost 5 bases and J lost 3; bases outside the gene matches: 7. CDR3 size: 15 residues. CDR3 DNA sequence: TGTGCCAGCAGTCGGGACAGATACCTCAATCAGCCCCAGCATTTT. This gives the protein CASSRDRYLNQPQHF.

V gene TRBV7-2 combines with J gene TRBJ2-7; D is unclear. The ends were cut back, 1 base at V and 2 bases at J, with 12 bases in the middle. The CDR3 is made up of 15 amino acids. Per germline, CDR1 SGHTA and CDR2 FQGNSA. The CDR3 nucleotides read TGTGCCAGCAGCTTAGATTCGGTCGGTACCTACGAGCAGTACTTC. Encoded protein: CASSLDSVGTYEQYF.

With respect to this clonotype: One end of the junction varies from germline; a read error may be responsible. The V and J genes are TRBV7-7 and TRBJ2-1; 11 nucleotides line up with TRBD2. CDR1 SSHAT and CDR2 FNYEAQ come from the germline V gene (reference sequence). The CDR3 contains 16 residues. This chain's CDR3 is CASSLAGLAGYNEQFF. The CDR3 DNA sequence: TGTGCTAGCAGCTTGGCCGGACTAGCGGGCTACAATGAGCAGTTCTTC.

The chain employs TRBV6-5 and TRBJ1-1, with D unresolved. This CDR3 comprises 15 residues. The V and J ends lost 6 bases and 3 bases respectively, with 17 bases between them. The germline V gene has CDR1 MNHEY and CDR2 SVGAGI. The CDR3 here is CASSFTAVSYTEAFF. DNA for the CDR3: TGTGCCAGCAGCTTTACGGCCGTTTCTTACACTGAAGCTTTCTTT.

This clonotype was seen repeatedly, ten times or more. V usage is TRBV7-8 and J usage is TRBJ2-1; 8 bases align to TRBD1. Germline V CDR1 and CDR2: SGHVS, FQNEAQ. The CDR3 totals 13 residues. V was pared by 6 bases and J by 6 bases, with 4 bases of the junction left unmatched. CDR3 region: CASSPTGGNEQFF. CDR3 nucleotides: TGTGCCAGCAGTCCTACAGGGGGCAATGAGCAGTTCTTC.

The rearrangement joins TRBV13 to TRBJ2-3, with D possibly matching TRBD1 (6 bases). V was cut by 5 bases and J by 6 bases, with 18 bases left in between. Germline loops: CDR1 PRHDT, CDR2 FYEKMQ (reference sequence). The CDR3 length is 15 residues. This CDR3 reads CASSPPQGLRDTQYF. DNA of the CDR3: TGTGCCAGCAGCCCCCCCCAGGGGCTACGGGATACGCAGTATTTT.